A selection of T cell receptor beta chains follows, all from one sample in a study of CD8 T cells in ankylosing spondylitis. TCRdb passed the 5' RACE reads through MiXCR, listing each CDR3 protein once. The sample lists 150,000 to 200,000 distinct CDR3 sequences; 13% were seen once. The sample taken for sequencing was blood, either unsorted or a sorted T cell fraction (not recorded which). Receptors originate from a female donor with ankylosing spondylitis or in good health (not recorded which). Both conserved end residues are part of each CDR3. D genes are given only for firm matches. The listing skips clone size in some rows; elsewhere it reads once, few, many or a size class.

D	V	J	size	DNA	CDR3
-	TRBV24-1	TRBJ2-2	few	TGTGCCACCAGTCATTCGGGGGAGCTGTTTTTT	CATSHSGELFF
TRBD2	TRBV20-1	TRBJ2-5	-	TGCAGTGCCAGAGCGGGAGCTTCGGTGGGAGAGACCCAGTACTTC	CSARAGASVGETQYF
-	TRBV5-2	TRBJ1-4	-	TGTGCCATGGGCCCCGGGATCCTAGGCAATGAAAAACTGTTTTTT	CAMGPGILGNEKLFF
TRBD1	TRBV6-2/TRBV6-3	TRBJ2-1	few	TGTGCCAGCAGCTACCGGGACAGGGGGCGAGAAGAGCAGTTCTTC	CASSYRDRGREEQFF
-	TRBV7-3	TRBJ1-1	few	TGTGCCAGCAGCTTAAACCCCAGCCGTAAAGCTTTCTTT	CASSLNPSRKAFF
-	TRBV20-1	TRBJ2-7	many	TGCAGTGCTTTTGACACGAGGTACTACGAGCAGTACTTC	CSAFDTRYYEQYF
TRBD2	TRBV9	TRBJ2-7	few	TGTGCCAGCAGCGTAGCCCCAAGCGGGGCTATACACGAGCAGTACTTC	CASSVAPSGAIHEQYF
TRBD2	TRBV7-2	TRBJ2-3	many	TGTGCCAGCAGCTACCCTAGCGGGGTTAGCACAGATACGCAGTATTTT	CASSYPSGVSTDTQYF
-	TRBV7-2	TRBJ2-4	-	TGTGCCAGCAGCTTAGTGGGGTCCGGCGAAAACATTCAGTACTTC	CASSLVGSGENIQYF
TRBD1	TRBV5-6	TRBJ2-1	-	TGTGCCAGCAGCTTCCGGACAGGGTTTAGGGGGAGTGAGCAGTTCTTC	CASSFRTGFRGSEQFF
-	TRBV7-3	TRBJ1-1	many	TGTGCCAGCAGCTTTAACCGGGACGGGGCTTTCTTT	CASSFNRDGAFF